This entry lists 30 T cell receptor beta chains sequenced from one sample in a study of CD8 T cells in ankylosing spondylitis. Notes on the study in general: A motif of 7 or 8 highly homologous TCR beta variants was seen as apparently characteristic of ankylosing spondylitis blood.

These TCRs are of unknown antigen specificity. TCRdb itself ran the 5' RACE reads through MiXCR, one entry per CDR3 protein. The data show hundreds of thousands of distinct CDR3 sequences, with around 26% seen just once and roughly 0.9% held by the top ten. Sequencing was performed on blood, either unsorted or a sorted T cell fraction (not recorded which). The receptors stem from a male donor with ankylosing spondylitis.

The chain couples TRBV11-2 to TRBJ2-5, with D possibly TRBD2 on 5 matching bases. The V end was cut by 2 bases, the J end by 2 bases, with 15 bases between. CDR3 length: 16 amino acids. Germline V CDR1 and CDR2: SGHAT, FQNNGV. In DNA form, the CDR3 reads TGTGCCAGCAGCTTACATGGCTCCGGGGTACAAGAGACCCAGTACTTC. This sequence encodes CASSLHGSGVQETQYF.

This rearrangement joins TRBV3-1 to TRBJ1-2; D is unclear. CDR3 length: 13 amino acids. Germline V lookup: CDR1 LGHDT, CDR2 YNNKEL (reference sequence). Trimming cost V 0 bases and J 1 base, with 3 bases left between them. The DNA for the CDR3 is TGTGCCAGCAGCCAAGATAGTAACTATGGCTACACCTTC. Translation gives CASSQDSNYGYTF. Variable domain in full (rest from reference TRBV3-1 and TRBJ1-2): DTAVSQTPKYLVTQMGNDKSIKCEQNLGHDTMYWYKQDSKKFLKIMFSYNNKELIINETVPNRFSPKSPDKAHLNLHINSLELGDSAVYFCASSQDSNYGYTFGSGTRLTVV.

The V call is TRBV20-1, the J call TRBJ1-1, with 8 bases identical to TRBD1. The CDR3 runs 16 residues. V lost 3 bases to trimming and J lost 3 bases; unmatched junction nucleotides: 12. CDR1 is DFQATT and CDR2 is SNEGSKA in the germline V gene (reference sequence). The CDR3 protein is CSASSGQGYRYTEAFF. As DNA, the CDR3 is TGCAGTGCTAGTTCCGGACAGGGATATAGGTACACTGAAGCTTTCTTT.

This chain's CDR3 is CASSWGGRQNTGELFF. In nucleotides, the CDR3 is TGCGCCAGCAGCTGGGGGGGCAGACAGAACACCGGGGAGCTGTTTTTT. The V and J genes are TRBV5-1 and TRBJ2-2; a weak D match, TRBD2 (7 bases). V was pared by 3 bases and J by 1 base, with 13 bases between. The germline V gene encodes CDR1 SGHRS and CDR2 YFSETQ. The CDR3 spans 16 residues.

The chain couples TRBV7-9 to TRBJ1-1; D uncertain. The V end lost 0 bases, the J end lost 1 base, and 6 bases lay between the germline ends. The CDR3 spans 14 residues. Germline CDR1 is SEHNR and CDR2 is FQNEAQ (reference sequence). The chain's CDR3 is CASSLASENTEAFF. Here the CDR3 DNA reads TGTGCCAGCAGCTTAGCGTCGGAGAACACTGAAGCTTTCTTT.

The chain links TRBV20-1 to TRBJ2-7; 8 bases match TRBD1. This CDR3 is built from 15 residues. The J segment lost 5 bases and the V segment lost 0 bases, leaving 9 bases of the junction unmatched. Germline loops: CDR1 DFQATT, CDR2 SNEGSKA (reference sequence). In DNA form, the CDR3 reads TGCAGTGCTAGAGATCCCTGGACAGGGATGAACGAGCAGTACTTC. Translating gives CSARDPWTGMNEQYF.

This clonotype was found many times. The junction and the germline gene differ at one end; a read error may be behind it. CDR3 bases: TGTGCCAGCAGCTTGGGAGGGGAAGAGACCCAGTACTTC. Translating gives CASSLGGEETQYF. This chain joins TRBV5-1 and TRBJ2-5; TRBD2 aligns across 7 bases. Germline values: CDR1 SGHRS, CDR2 YFSETQ. The CDR3 sequence is 13 residues long.

About this clonotype: Sequence at one end of the junction differs from germline and may be a read error. The CDR3 sequence: CASSVGGTGVYNEQLF. In DNA, the CDR3 is TGTGCCAGCAGTGTCGGGGGGACAGGGGTGTACAATGAGCAGCTCTTC. The rearrangement uses TRBV12-3 or TRBV12-4 and TRBJ2-1, with 10 bases that match TRBD1. This CDR3 is built from 16 residues.

This chain connects TRBV5-1 to TRBJ2-5, with 15 positions matching TRBD2. J lost 2 bases, V lost 1 base, and 9 bases had no gene match. Looked up from germline, CDR1 is SGHRS and CDR2 is YFSETQ. The CDR3 has 19 residues. The CDR3 DNA follows: TGCGCCAGCAGCTTGTGGGTCCCGGGACTAGCGGGGGGTCAAGAGACCCAGTACTTC. It codes for CASSLWVPGLAGGQETQYF.

This clonotype was detected a few times. This chain uses TRBV14 with TRBJ1-4; D gene uncertain. This CDR3 spans 19 amino acids. The V end lost 6 bases, the J end lost 0 bases, and 23 bases lay between the germline ends. Germline V gene data show CDR1 as SGHDN and CDR2 as FVKESK. The CDR3 sequence: CASRRLWAAQRATNEKLFF. In nucleotides, the CDR3 is TGTGCCAGCAGACGACTTTGGGCAGCACAAAGGGCAACTAATGAAAAACTGTTTTTT. Using reference TRBV14 and TRBJ1-4 for the parts outside the CDR3, the full variable domain is EAGVTQFPSHSVIEKGQTVTLRCDPISGHDNLYWYRRVMGKEIKFLLHFVKESKQDESGMPNNRFLAERTGGTYSTLKVQPAELEDSGVYFCASRRLWAAQRATNEKLFFGSGTQLSVL.

This clonotype was seen many times. This chain uses TRBV7-8 with TRBJ2-3; D perhaps matches TRBD2 (5 bases). Germline CDR1 SGHVS, CDR2 FQNEAQ. CDR3 length: 14 residues. With 10 bases removed from V and 1 base from J, the gap between germline ends came to 15 bases. The CDR3, as DNA: TGTGCCACCAAGAAGCTTAGCGGCACAGATACGCAGTATTTT. This translates into CATKKLSGTDTQYF.

This chain connects TRBV2 to TRBJ2-7, with 7 bases matching TRBD1. The CDR3 loop spans 13 amino acids. Germline V lookup: CDR1 SNHLY, CDR2 FYNNEI. Unmatched junction bases numbered 5, after V lost 6 bases and J lost 3 bases. The CDR3 loop reads CASSRDSYYEQYF. The DNA for the CDR3 is TGTGCCAGCAGCAGGGACAGTTACTACGAGCAGTACTTC.

The sample holds a few counts of this clonotype. V is TRBV7-7 and J is TRBJ2-2; TRBD1 matches at 11 bases. Germline values: CDR1 SSHAT, CDR2 FNYEAQ (reference sequence). This CDR3 region has 14 residues. Trimming at V came to 5 bases and at J to 7 bases, leaving 3 bases not matched to a gene. CDR3 amino acids: CASSTGQGDGELFF. The CDR3 DNA follows: TGTGCCAGCAGCACGGGACAGGGGGACGGGGAGCTGTTTTTT.

The chain recombines TRBV4-1 with TRBJ2-3; possibly TRBD1 for D (5 bases). Trimming took 3 bases from V and 3 from J, leaving 19 bases between them. Germline-derived CDR1 and CDR2 are MGHRA and YSYEKL. The CDR3 runs to 17 residues. CDR3 DNA: TGCGCCAGCAGCCAGGAACCAGGGCCTAGGTCGACAGATACGCAGTATTTT. This codes for CASSQEPGPRSTDTQYF.

V and J are TRBV24-1 and TRBJ1-3, with 10 bases matching TRBD1. CDR3 size: 14 residues. The V gene end was trimmed by 7 bases and the J gene end by 7 bases; junction bases not matched to a gene: 6. Germline V gene sequence: CDR1 KGHDR, CDR2 SFDVKD. The CDR3 loop is CATSEGQGPNTIYF. The CDR3 DNA sequence: TGTGCCACCAGCGAGGGACAGGGGCCGAACACCATATATTTT.

This clonotype was detected a few times. The chain carries TRBV27 and TRBJ2-7; 9 positions match TRBD2. Germline V gene sequence: CDR1 MNHEY, CDR2 SMNVEV (reference sequence). The CDR3 runs 14 residues. V lost 5 bases and J lost 2; bases outside the gene matches: 4. The CDR3 DNA reads as TGTGCCAGCAGTCCTAGCGGGGCCACCTACGAGCAGTACGTC. This codes for CASSPSGATYEQYV.

The gene calls are TRBV7-6 and TRBJ1-5, with a tentative D call TRBD1 (6 bases). V lost 1 base and J lost 5, with 15 bases in between. This CDR3 spans 16 amino acids. The germline V gene has CDR1 SGHVS and CDR2 FNYEAQ. This chain's CDR3 is CASSLVRGAQDQPQHF. CDR3 bases: TGTGCCAGCAGCTTAGTTCGGGGGGCGCAGGATCAGCCCCAGCATTTT.

This clonotype showed up just a few times. This sequence joins TRBV20-1 and TRBJ2-3; 9 bases match TRBD2. The V and J ends lost 5 bases and 2 bases, in that order; junction bases with no gene match: 8. Germline assignment: CDR1 DFQATT and CDR2 SNEGSKA (reference sequence). The CDR3 contains 15 residues. CDR3 protein: CSAEVSGGNTDTQYF. CDR3 coding DNA: TGCAGTGCTGAAGTTAGCGGGGGCAACACAGATACGCAGTATTTT.

The CDR3 DNA is TGTGCCAGCAGTCGGGGACAGGGGGCTTACGAGCAGTACGTC. It translates to CASSRGQGAYEQYV. The chain recombines TRBV2 with TRBJ2-7; 12 bases line up with TRBD1. The CDR3 spans 14 residues. Germline CDR1 is SNHLY and CDR2 is FYNNEI. The V gene end was trimmed by 5 bases and the J gene end by 4 bases; junction bases not matched to a gene: 3.

The sample holds a few counts of this clonotype. The chain couples TRBV11-2 to TRBJ1-1, with D hard to call. Germline CDR1 is SGHAT and CDR2 is FQNNGV. Trimming stripped 1 base from V and 6 bases from J, with 9 bases between. The CDR3 consists of 13 residues. CDR3 region: CASSLARRSEAFF. CDR3 DNA sequence: TGTGCCAGCAGCTTAGCCCGGCGGTCTGAAGCTTTCTTT. The variable domain in full, with the rest retrieved from reference TRBV11-2 and TRBJ1-1, is EAGVAQSPRYKIIEKRQSVAFWCNPISGHATLYWYQQILGQGPKLLIQFQNNGVVDDSQLPKDRFSAERLKGVDSTLKIQPAKLEDSAVYLCASSLARRSEAFFGQGTRLTVV.

The CDR3 loop reads CASSLAGEGHNEQFF. CDR3 DNA: TGTGCCAGCAGCTTAGCGGGAGAGGGCCACAATGAGCAGTTCTTC. The chain is built from TRBV7-6 and TRBJ2-1, with D perhaps matching TRBD2 (5 bases). Trimming shortened V by 0 bases and J by 5 bases, and 11 bases separated the two germline ends. Germline CDR1 SGHVS, CDR2 FNYEAQ. CDR3 length: 15 residues.

This clonotype appeared a few times. This chain uses TRBV2 with TRBJ2-1; D unresolved. The germline gives CDR1 SNHLY, CDR2 FYNNEI. There are 13 residues in the CDR3. Trimming left V 7 bases short and J 4 bases short, with 11 bases between. For the CDR3, the DNA is TGTGCCAGCATTCACCGGATGTACAATGAGCAGTTCTTC. This gives the protein CASIHRMYNEQFF.

This clonotype was observed a handful of times. The chain is built from TRBV29-1 and TRBJ2-1; D is possibly TRBD2 (5 bases). The V end lost 2 bases, the J end lost 7 bases, and 9 bases lay between the germline ends. The CDR3 has 12 amino acids. The germline CDR1 and CDR2 sequences are SQVTM and ANQGSEA. The CDR3 DNA reads as TGCAGCGTTGAATCGGGGAGTAATGAGCAGTTCTTC. Its translation is CSVESGSNEQFF.

The CDR3 sequence: CASSPAGTYNEQFF. The CDR3 DNA follows: TGTGCCAGCAGTCCAGCGGGAACCTACAATGAGCAGTTCTTC. The chain recombines TRBV11-2 with TRBJ2-1; 7 bases are a match to TRBD2. CDR1 SGHAT and CDR2 FQNNGV come from the germline V gene. The CDR3 sequence is 14 residues long. The trim removed 6 bases at V and 2 bases at J, leaving 4 bases unmatched. Looking up the rest from reference TRBV11-2 and TRBJ2-1 gives the full variable domain: EAGVAQSPRYKIIEKRQSVAFWCNPISGHATLYWYQQILGQGPKLLIQFQNNGVVDDSQLPKDRFSAERLKGVDSTLKIQPAKLEDSAVYLCASSPAGTYNEQFFGPGTRLTVL.

This clonotype turned up a few times. The V call is TRBV12-5, the J call TRBJ2-3; no clear D gene. Trimming removed 3 bases from V and 6 bases from J, with 13 bases in between. Per germline, CDR1 LGHNT and CDR2 FRNRAP. This CDR3 is built from 14 residues. The DNA of the CDR3 is TGTGCTAGTGGTTTAACACTTGAGGCGGATACGCAGTATTTT. Its protein product is CASGLTLEADTQYF.

This clonotype was counted a single time. The genes are TRBV12-3 or TRBV12-4 and TRBJ1-1; a possible D gene is TRBD1 (5 bases). The V gene lost 1 base and the J gene lost 5 bases, with 14 bases spanning the gap. The CDR3 spans 15 residues. In nucleotides, the CDR3 is TGTGCCAGCAGTTTAGGACAGACTGTTTGGACTGAAGCTTTCTTT. Its translation is CASSLGQTVWTEAFF.

The chain couples TRBV5-1 to TRBJ1-1; D is possibly TRBD1 (6 bases). The CDR3 covers 15 residues. Germline V gene sequence: CDR1 SGHRS, CDR2 YFSETQ. The germline V and J ends were trimmed by 4 bases and 0 bases, with 13 bases remaining between them. For the CDR3, the DNA is TGCGCCAGCAGCGTATTTGGGGACATGAACACTGAAGCTTTCTTT. This translates into CASSVFGDMNTEAFF.

This clonotype occurred a few times. The chain combines TRBV12-3 or TRBV12-4 with TRBJ1-2; TRBD1 matches 7 bases. The CDR3 is 15 amino acids. The trim removed 7 bases at V and 4 bases at J, leaving 12 bases unmatched. This chain's CDR3 is CASNTPDRATYGYTF. The DNA of the CDR3 is TGTGCCAGCAATACTCCCGACAGGGCGACCTATGGCTACACCTTC.

The chain employs TRBV5-1 and TRBJ2-1, with 10 bases aligning to TRBD2. V lost 3 bases to trimming and J lost 7 bases; unmatched junction nucleotides: 13. From germline, CDR1 is SGHRS and CDR2 YFSETQ. This CDR3 has 17 residues. CDR3 sequence: CASSSGTSAGGWNEQFF. CDR3 nucleotides: TGCGCCAGCAGCTCCGGGACTAGCGCCGGGGGTTGGAATGAGCAGTTCTTC.

A few counts support this clonotype. The rearrangement joins TRBV2 to TRBJ2-5, with 9 bases matching TRBD2. This CDR3 is 15 amino acids long. Germline values: CDR1 SNHLY, CDR2 FYNNEI. Trimming cost V 6 bases and J 5 bases; bases outside gene matches: 10. CDR3 protein: CASSPTSGALETQYF. The CDR3 DNA follows: TGTGCCAGCAGCCCGACTAGCGGTGCATTGGAGACCCAGTACTTC.